The 27 T cell receptor beta chains reported below all come from one sample, sequenced in a study of cytomegalovirus exposure and HLA in healthy donors. Method: immunoSEQ multiplex PCR; TCRdb's copy keeps in-frame clones and lacks some. The sample contains about 190,000 clones, around 82% of which appear only once. Sequenced input: PBMCs. These TCRs come from a woman aged 18-35 years in good health and CMV-seropositive.

Only one count was recorded for this clone. This chain joins TRBV12-5 and TRBJ2-7; tentatively, D is TRBD2 (5 bases). Trimming took 9 bases from V and 6 from J, leaving 21 bases between them. The CDR3 has 14 amino acids. Germline V gene lookup returns CDR1 LGHNT and CDR2 FRNRAP. The CDR3 DNA reads as TGTGCTAGGCCCGACTATATTACCCTAGGCGAGCAGTACTTC. Its protein is CARPDYITLGEQYF.

The V gene is TRBV4-1, the J gene TRBJ1-1; a weak D match, TRBD1 (5 bases). CDR3 length: 14 residues. Germline CDR1 MGHRA, CDR2 YSYEKL. The V gene lost 5 bases and the J gene lost 8 bases, with 18 bases spanning the gap. CDR3 amino acids: CASSSLSGGLEAFF. CDR3 sequence (DNA): TGCGCCAGCAGCTCCCTAAGCGGGGGTCTAGAAGCTTTCTTT.

This chain connects TRBV2 to TRBJ1-4; unclear D gene. Germline assignment: CDR1 SNHLY and CDR2 FYNNEI. The CDR3 has 12 residues. Trimming took 7 bases from V and 9 from J, leaving 12 bases between them. CDR3 sequence reads: CASIEMRQKLFF. Here the CDR3 DNA reads TGTGCCAGCATTGAGATGAGGCAAAAACTGTTTTTT.

The chain carries TRBV4-2 and TRBJ2-3; D is perhaps TRBD2 (6 bases). This CDR3 comprises 16 residues. Trimming cost V 1 base and J 0 bases, with 11 bases left between them. Germline V CDR1 and CDR2: LGHNA, YNFKEQ. CDR3 bases: TGTGCCAGCAGCCAAGTGAGAGGGACTAGCACAGATACGCAGTATTTT. Its translation is CASSQVRGTSTDTQYF.

The CDR3 here is CASREVSGDYGYTF. The CDR3 DNA sequence: TGCGCCAGCAGGGAGGTGAGCGGGGACTATGGCTACACCTTC. The rearrangement joins TRBV10-2 to TRBJ1-2; D call uncertain. Trimming removed 6 bases at V and 3 bases at J, with 14 bases between. From germline, CDR1 is WSHSY and CDR2 SAAADI. The CDR3 is 14 amino acids.

The chain couples TRBV2 to TRBJ2-3; 11 bases align to TRBD1. Trimming took 10 bases from V and 2 from J; bases not matched to a gene: 5. Germline V lookup: CDR1 SNHLY, CDR2 FYNNEI. This CDR3 is 14 amino acids long. CDR3 sequence reads: CANGQGAHTDTQYF. The CDR3 DNA reads TGTGCCAACGGACAGGGGGCCCACACAGATACGCAGTATTTT.

This chain connects TRBV2 to TRBJ1-2, with 8 bases matching TRBD1. Germline CDR1 is SNHLY and CDR2 is FYNNEI. The CDR3 consists of 14 residues. With V trimmed by 6 bases and J by 8 bases, 11 bases remained unmatched. The CDR3 DNA reads as TGTGCCAGCAGACAGGGGGAAGGGTTAAAGGGCTACACCTTC. It specifies CASRQGEGLKGYTF.

The CDR3 region is CASSPDRVGYTF. As DNA, the CDR3 is TGTGCCAGCAGCCCAGACAGGGTAGGCTACACCTTC. The rearrangement uses TRBV5-8 and TRBJ1-2; 7 nucleotides match TRBD1. The CDR3 has 12 amino acids. The V gene's germline CDR1 is SGHTS and CDR2 YDEGEE. V was clipped by 4 bases and J by 8 bases; unmatched bases: 5.

The chain couples TRBV6-5 to TRBJ2-2, with a tentative D call TRBD2 (5 bases). The CDR3 totals 15 residues. V was shortened by 5 bases and J by 5 bases, with 15 bases between the two germline ends. CDR1 is MNHEY and CDR2 is SVGAGI in the germline V gene. The CDR3 sequence is CASSTLERETGELFF. The CDR3 DNA reads TGTGCCAGCAGTACCCTCGAAAGGGAGACCGGGGAGCTGTTTTTT.

This chain joins TRBV6-1 and TRBJ1-2; D possibly corresponds to TRBD1 (6 bases). Germline CDR1 reads MNHNS; CDR2 reads SASEGT. The CDR3 is made up of 13 amino acids. The germline V and J ends were trimmed by 10 bases and 2 bases, with 14 bases remaining between them. The CDR3 DNA is TGTGCCACCCAAGCAGGGGTGAACTATGGCTACACCTTC. Its translation is CATQAGVNYGYTF.

The CDR3 reads CASFWQANTEAFF. CDR3 in DNA: TGTGCCAGCTTCTGGCAGGCGAACACTGAAGCTTTCTTT. The chain joins TRBV6-1 to TRBJ1-1; D gene ambiguous. CDR3 length: 13 amino acids. Germline V lookup: CDR1 MNHNS, CDR2 SASEGT. V shed 8 bases and J shed 1 base, with 11 bases lying between them.

Only a few counts were recorded for this clone. CDR3 nucleotides: TGTGCCAGCAGGTTGACAGGGGACTACGAGCAGTACTTC. This gives the protein CASRLTGDYEQYF. The chain is built from TRBV2 and TRBJ2-7; 8 nucleotides match TRBD1. In germline, CDR1 is SNHLY, CDR2 FYNNEI. CDR3 size: 13 residues. V was clipped by 6 bases and J by 3 bases; unmatched bases: 4.

This chain joins TRBV6-1 and TRBJ2-2; the match to TRBD1 covers 10 bases. The germline V gene has CDR1 MNHNS and CDR2 SASEGT. This CDR3 region has 15 residues. J lost 4 bases, V lost 6 bases, and 5 bases had no gene match. The CDR3 spells CASSADRGPTGELFF. CDR3 DNA: TGTGCCAGCAGCGCCGACAGGGGGCCCACCGGGGAGCTGTTTTTT.

This chain uses TRBV15 with TRBJ2-1, with D tentatively TRBD1 (5 bases). There are 12 residues in the CDR3. Between the trimmed V and J ends, which lost 5 bases and 5 bases, there was a span of 7 bases. The germline gives CDR1 LNHNV, CDR2 YYDKDF (reference sequence). The CDR3 DNA is TGTGCCACCAGCTTACAGGACAATGAGCAGTTCTTC. Its translation is CATSLQDNEQFF.

The CDR3 DNA sequence: TGTGCCAGCAGCTTAAGGCTAGCGGGGGGGAACGACGAGCAGTACTTC. Translated, it gives CASSLRLAGGNDEQYF. This chain links TRBV11-2 with TRBJ2-7; the match to TRBD2 covers 12 bases. Germline lookup yields CDR1 SGHAT and CDR2 FQNNGV. The CDR3 totals 16 residues. V was clipped by 2 bases and J by 5 bases; unmatched bases: 7.

The rearrangement uses TRBV5-1 and TRBJ1-1, with D unresolved. This CDR3 comprises 14 residues. V lost 0 bases and J 3 bases, leaving 9 bases between the germline ends. Germline CDR1 reads SGHRS; CDR2 reads YFSETQ. The CDR3 spells CASSLARSHTEAFF. CDR3 DNA sequence: TGCGCCAGCAGCTTGGCGCGGAGCCACACTGAAGCTTTCTTT.

This chain links TRBV4-1 with TRBJ1-5, with D possibly matching TRBD1 (5 bases). V lost 3 bases and J lost 8, with 14 bases in between. The CDR3 is 14 amino acids. The V gene's germline CDR1 is MGHRA and CDR2 YSYEKL. For the CDR3, the DNA is TGCGCCAGCAGCCACGGGGGGGACGGTAAGCCCCAGCATTTT. Protein product: CASSHGGDGKPQHF.

This rearrangement joins TRBV27 to TRBJ2-1; 7 bases match TRBD2. This CDR3 has 15 amino acids. Germline CDR1 is MNHEY and CDR2 is SMNVEV (reference sequence). V shed 4 bases and J 7 bases; nucleotides not matched to a gene: 10. The DNA of the CDR3 is TGTGCCAGCAGTTCACCGCGGGGGAAAGGGAATGAGCAGTTCTTC. This sequence encodes CASSSPRGKGNEQFF.

This chain uses TRBV2 with TRBJ2-3; 7 nucleotides match TRBD2. Trimming removed 9 bases from V and 1 base from J; junction bases left unmatched: 4. CDR1 is SNHLY and CDR2 is FYNNEI in the germline V gene. CDR3 size: 13 residues. This chain's CDR3 is CASFLAGTDTQYF. Written as DNA, the CDR3 is TGTGCCAGTTTTCTAGCGGGCACAGATACGCAGTATTTT. The full variable domain, completed using reference TRBV2 and TRBJ2-3, is EPEVTQTPSHQVTQMGQEVILRCVPISNHLYFYWYRQILGQKVEFLVSFYNNEISEKSEIFDDQFSVERPDGSNFTLKIRSTKLEDSAMYFCASFLAGTDTQYFGPGTRLTVL.

The chain has TRBV5-6 and TRBJ2-7; D perhaps matches TRBD2 (6 bases). CDR3 length: 15 residues. V shed 0 bases and J shed 1 base, with 11 bases lying between them. Germline-derived CDR1 and CDR2 are SGHDT and YYEEEE. CDR3 nucleotides: TGTGCCAGCAGCTTGGCTCCAGGGAGGTCCTACGAGCAGTACTTC. It yields the protein CASSLAPGRSYEQYF.

The chain has TRBV6-1 and TRBJ2-3; the D gene is possibly TRBD1 (5 bases). The CDR3 sequence is 12 residues long. Germline CDR1 is MNHNS and CDR2 is SASEGT. V lost 6 bases and J 4 bases, leaving 8 bases between the germline ends. The CDR3: CASRPRADTQYF. The CDR3 DNA is TGTGCCAGCAGGCCCAGGGCAGATACGCAGTATTTT.

The J gene is TRBJ1-2, the V gene TRBV9; D perhaps matches TRBD1 (5 bases). Trimming removed 0 bases from V and 7 bases from J, with 7 bases in between. Per the germline V gene, CDR1 is SGDLS and CDR2 is YYNGEE. This CDR3 spans 12 amino acids. The CDR3 loop reads CASSVVQGGYTF. The CDR3 bases are TGTGCCAGCAGCGTAGTCCAGGGTGGCTACACCTTC.

This clone is a singleton in its sample. The chain carries TRBV2 and TRBJ1-3; no definite D call. This CDR3 contains 16 residues. V lost 6 bases and J lost 0, with 15 bases in between. CDR1 and CDR2 from the germline V gene are SNHLY and FYNNEI. The CDR3 nucleotides read TGTGCCAGCAGCAAATCGACATTGCCCTCTGGAAACACCATATATTTT. This codes for CASSKSTLPSGNTIYF.

The chain has TRBV5-4 and TRBJ2-5, with D perhaps TRBD2 (6 bases). V lost 4 bases, J lost 1 base, and 11 bases lay in between. The CDR3 extends over 14 amino acids. Germline CDR1 SGHNT, CDR2 YYREEE (reference sequence). The CDR3 here is CASSPGLLQETQYF. In DNA form, the CDR3 reads TGTGCCAGCAGCCCAGGACTACTCCAAGAGACCCAGTACTTC.

The gene calls are TRBV21-1 and TRBJ2-7; the D segment call TRBD2 is taken from the table without a DNA check. TRBV21-1 is listed as a pseudogene. This CDR3 contains 16 residues. DNA of the CDR3: TGTGCCAGCAACCCCGGGACTAGCGGGGGAAACTACGAGCAGTACTTC. As protein: CASNPGTSGGNYEQYF.

The DNA for the CDR3 is TGTGCCAGCAGCAGGGGGCTAGTACAAGAGACCCAGTACTTC. Translation gives CASSRGLVQETQYF. The J gene is TRBJ2-5, the V gene TRBV6-1; 8 bases agree with TRBD1. The CDR3 contains 14 residues. V lost 6 bases to trimming and J lost 2 bases; unmatched junction nucleotides: 5. In germline, CDR1 is MNHNS, CDR2 SASEGT.

This chain uses TRBV5-4 with TRBJ2-7; D gene unclear. This CDR3 region has 15 residues. Germline values: CDR1 SGHNT, CDR2 YYREEE (reference sequence). The ends were cut back, 0 bases at V and 6 bases at J, with 16 bases in the middle. CDR3: CASSLVSPGPGEQYF. The DNA of the CDR3 is TGTGCCAGCAGCTTGGTTTCCCCCGGTCCCGGCGAGCAGTACTTC.